A single sample gave rise to the 30 T cell receptor delta chains below, sequenced in a study of gamma-delta chains in newborns, infants, children. TCRdb called clones from the reads again using CATT. The sample shows more than 5,000 delta-chain clones, approximately 3% of them seen only once. The sample taken for sequencing was blood. The receptors here all came from a child who was a newborn, infant or young child, either healthy, febrile or measles-vaccinated (not recorded which).

About this clone: The protein TCRdb gives is from a much larger clone and does not agree with this DNA's translation at residue 7, likely a read error; the protein shown here comes from the DNA. The CDR3 sequence is CACDAARGYSWDTRQMFF. In DNA form, the CDR3 reads TGTGCCTGTGACGCTGCTAGGGGATACTCCTGGGACACCCGACAGATGTTTTTC. The chain couples TRDV2 to TRDJ3; 7 nucleotides align to TRDD3. The V gene's germline CDR1 is GEAIGNYY and CDR2 EKD. The CDR3 covers 18 residues. V gave up 3 bases and J gave up 0 bases; unmatched junction bases: 7.

Points on this clone: The amino acid sequence in TCRdb belongs to a much larger clone and departs from this DNA's translation at residue 10, likely a sequencing read error; the sequence shown is translated from the DNA. The chain joins TRDV1 to TRDJ2; 9 bases fit TRDD3. J was trimmed by 7 bases and V by 2 bases; bases with no gene match: 5. Per the germline V gene, CDR1 is TSWWSYY and CDR2 is QGS. The CDR3 contains 15 residues. The CDR3 protein is CALGEGGYWVAQLFF. The DNA for the CDR3 is TGTGCTCTTGGGGAAGGGGGATACTGGGTAGCACAACTCTTCTTT.

This clone is judged large. At the DNA level, this CDR3 is encoded by other sequences in the same sample as well. This chain's CDR3 is CACDLTGGYTDKLIF. In DNA form, the CDR3 reads TGTGCCTGTGACCTTACTGGGGGATACACCGATAAACTCATCTTT. The chain uses TRDV2 and TRDJ1; TRDD3 matches at 10 bases. The CDR3 covers 15 residues. The V gene end was trimmed by 3 bases and the J gene end by 0 bases; junction bases not matched to a gene: 3. Germline assignment: CDR1 GEAIGNYY and CDR2 EKD.

This clone was recorded a few times. Given a far larger clone just one base away, this is likely a sequencing read error. The identical CDR3 is also encoded by other nucleotide sequences in the sample. The chain is built from TRDV2 and TRDJ1; 9 bases fit TRDD3. There are 17 residues in the CDR3. Per the germline V gene, CDR1 is GEAIGNYY and CDR2 is EKD. The CDR3 DNA is TGTGCCTGTGGTCTCCGAGTACTGGGGGACCACACCGATAAGCTCATCTTT. It is translated as CACGLRVLGDHTDKLIF.

For this clone: The protein recorded in TCRdb matches a much larger clone and deviates from this DNA's translation at residue 13, suggesting a read error; the protein here is obtained by translating the DNA. J is TRDJ2 and V is TRDV2, with TRDD3 matching 9 bases. In germline, CDR1 is GEAIGNYY, CDR2 EKD. There are 17 residues in the CDR3. The CDR3 loop reads CACDTVTGGALTGQLFF. The CDR3 region has the DNA TGTGCCTGTGACACGGTAACTGGGGGAGCTTTGACAGGACAACTCTTCTTT.

This clone has more than one count but fewer than ten. The protein in TCRdb stems from a much larger clone and differs at residue 3 from this DNA's translation, likely a read error; here the protein is translated from the DNA. Other nucleotide sequences from this sample produce the same CDR3. The CDR3 region is CARDTWGSSWDTRQMFF. CDR3 nucleotide sequence: TGTGCCCGCGACACCTGGGGGAGCTCCTGGGACACCCGACAGATGTTTTTC. The chain couples TRDV2 to TRDJ3, with TRDD3 matching over 8 bases. This CDR3 has 17 residues. V lost 9 bases and J lost 0; bases outside the gene matches: 9. The germline V gene encodes CDR1 GEAIGNYY and CDR2 EKD.

In this sample, this clone turned up a few times. A much larger clone sits a single nucleotide away, making a read error possible. The same CDR3 also results from other DNA sequences found in this sample. The chain recombines TRDV1 with TRDJ1; D possibly corresponds to TRDD3 (10 bases). Trimming removed 3 bases from V and 1 base from J, with 36 bases in between. Germline lookup yields CDR1 TSWWSYY and CDR2 QGS. CDR3 length equals 23 residues. CDR3 amino acids: CALGEGLPSYFSVLGDPTDKLIF. The CDR3 bases are TGTGCTCTTGGGGAGGGCCTCCCTTCCTACTTTTCGGTACTGGGGGATCCCACCGATAAACTCATCTTT.

This clone was seen a handful of times. The TCRdb protein, from a much larger clone, departs from this DNA's translation at residue 6, likely by read error; the protein shown derives from the DNA. The chain carries TRAV29/DV5 and TRDJ2; the match to TRDD3 covers 11 bases. This CDR3 is built from 18 residues. Germline-derived CDR1 and CDR2 are NSMFDY and ISSIKDK. Trimming removed 2 bases from V and 5 bases from J; junction bases left unmatched: 14. Here the CDR3 reads CAASSSVLGDIGTAQLFF. The DNA of the CDR3 is TGTGCAGCAAGTTCCTCCGTACTGGGGGATATTGGAACAGCACAACTCTTCTTT.

Concerning this clone itself: Compared with germline, one end of the junction differs, possibly owing to a read error. The rearrangement uses TRAV29/DV5 and TRDJ1, with TRDD3 matching over 7 bases. The CDR3 has 15 residues. CDR1 is NSMFDY, CDR2 ISSIKDK, per germline. This chain's CDR3 is CSEIAGGYNTDQLIF. Written as DNA, the CDR3 is TGTTCCGAAATCGCTGGGGGCTACAACACCGATCAACTCATCTTT. Full variable domain (remainder filled in from reference TRAV29/DV5 and TRDJ1): DQQVKQNSPSLSVQEGRISILNCDYTNSMFDYFLWYKKYPAEGPTFLISISSIKDKNEDGRFTVFLNKSAKHLSLHIVPSQPGDSAVYFCSEIAGGYNTDQLIFGKGTRVTVEP.

As concerns this clone: The protein that TCRdb holds for this DNA derives from a much larger clone and differs from the translated DNA at residue 7, which likely indicates a read error; the protein shown here is translated from the DNA. The V and J genes are TRDV2 and TRDJ3, with TRDD3 identical over 7 bases. CDR1 GEAIGNYY and CDR2 EKD come from the germline V gene. The CDR3 length is 19 residues. V trimming: 0 bases; J trimming: 0 bases; junction bases outside the gene matches: 7. CDR3 bases: TGTGCCTGTGACACCGTCGGGGGGATGAGCTCCTGGGACACCCGACAGATGTTTTTC. Translation gives CACDTVGGMSSWDTRQMFF.

By share, this clone counts as medium-sized. A much larger clone sits a single nucleotide away, making a read error possible. Other DNA sequences in this sample translate to the same CDR3. V is TRDV2 and J is TRDJ3, with TRDD3 matching 13 bases. CDR1 and CDR2 (germline): GEAIGNYY, EKD. The CDR3 is 22 amino acids. As DNA, the CDR3 is TGTGCCCGTGACACTCGTACTGGGGGATACGCGATTGACTCCTGGGACACCCGACAGATGTTTTTC. The encoded protein is CARDTRTGGYAIDSWDTRQMFF.

In its sample, this clone was seen a few times. The translation of this DNA and the TCRdb protein of a much larger clone differ at residue 11, probably owing to a read error; the protein shown here is translated from the DNA. J is TRDJ3 and V is TRDV2; maybe TRDD3 (6 bases). This CDR3 comprises 17 residues. Germline lookup yields CDR1 GEAIGNYY and CDR2 EKD. This CDR3 is CACDPYGSSWGTRQMFF. The CDR3 coding sequence is TGTGCCTGTGACCCCTACGGTAGCTCCTGGGGCACCCGACAGATGTTTTTC.

This clone was picked up a small number of times. TCRdb pairs this DNA with a much larger clone's protein that differs at residue 4, likely a read error; the protein shown was translated from the DNA. The rearrangement uses TRDV2 and TRDJ2, with 8 bases that match TRDD3. V trimming: 5 bases; J trimming: 4 bases; junction bases outside the gene matches: 11. The CDR3 extends over 16 amino acids. The V gene's germline CDR1 is GEAIGNYY and CDR2 EKD. The chain's CDR3 is CACVTGGIRGTAQLFF. The CDR3 DNA reads as TGTGCCTGTGTCACGGGAGGGATACGCGGGACAGCACAACTCTTCTTT.

By sample share, this clone is large (0.1 to 1%). The same CDR3 is also encoded by other DNA sequences in this sample. CDR3: CACDVLGDWDTRQMFF. The DNA of the CDR3 is TGTGCCTGTGACGTACTGGGGGATTGGGACACCCGACAGATGTTTTTC. The gene calls are TRDV2 and TRDJ3, with 10 bases lining up with TRDD3. V shed 3 bases and J 4 bases; nucleotides not matched to a gene: 2. This CDR3 comprises 16 residues. Germline CDR1 is GEAIGNYY and CDR2 is EKD.

Of note for this clone: A far larger clone is off by one base, so a read error is likely. Other DNA sequences in the same sample also yield this CDR3. This sequence joins TRDV2 and TRDJ1, with 12 nucleotides matching TRDD3. The CDR3 has 19 residues. V shed 4 bases and J 0 bases; nucleotides not matched to a gene: 14. The V gene's germline CDR1 is GEAIGNYY and CDR2 EKD. In nucleotides, the CDR3 is TGTGCCTGTGATACCGATTCTACTGGGGGATACTCCTACACCGATAAACTCATCTTT. This translates into CACDTDSTGGYSYTDKLIF.

This clone was observed a handful of times. One base separates it from a far larger clone, so it is likely a read error. The same CDR3 arises from other DNA sequences in this sample as well. The genes are TRDV2 and TRDJ2, with 13 bases aligning to TRDD3. Germline values: CDR1 GEAIGNYY, CDR2 EKD. The CDR3 extends over 15 amino acids. The CDR3 reads CACDILGDTTAQLFF. The DNA of the CDR3 is TGTGCCTGTGACATACTGGGGGATACGACAGCACAACTATTCTTT.

With regard to this clone: The protein in TCRdb stems from a much larger clone and differs at residue 4 from this DNA's translation, likely a read error; here the protein is translated from the DNA. V and J are TRDV2 and TRDJ2; 8 bases agree with TRDD3. Looked up from germline, CDR1 is GEAIGNYY and CDR2 is EKD. J was trimmed by 0 bases and V by 5 bases; bases with no gene match: 13. This CDR3 is built from 18 residues. The CDR3 nucleotides are TGTGCCTGTGTCCCTCGGTACTGGGGGTCAGCTTTGACAGCACAACTCTTCTTT. Protein product: CACVPRYWGSALTAQLFF.

In its sample, this clone was seen a few times. With a far larger clone one base away, a read error is the likely cause. This chain joins TRDV2 and TRDJ2; 12 positions match TRDD3. Per the germline V gene, CDR1 is GEAIGNYY and CDR2 is EKD. This CDR3 is 19 amino acids long. CDR3 sequence reads: CACDTVTGGYSGLTAPLFF. As DNA, the CDR3 is TGTGCCTGTGACACGGTTACTGGGGGATACAGCGGTTTGACAGCACCACTCTTCTTT.

As to this clone: The protein in TCRdb stems from a much larger clone and differs at residue 6 from this DNA's translation, likely a read error; here the protein is translated from the DNA. The rearrangement uses TRDV1 and TRDJ1; D remains unclear. V was trimmed by 4 bases and J by 0 bases, leaving 18 bases between them. CDR1 TSWWSYY and CDR2 QGS come from the germline V gene. The CDR3 totals 17 residues. This CDR3 reads CALGVERAERDTDKLIF. The CDR3 nucleotides are TGTGCTCTTGGGGTCGAAAGGGCGGAACGAGACACCGATAAACTCATCTTT.

The table lists this clone with a few counts. TCRdb's protein, taken from a much larger clone, differs from this DNA's translation at residue 13, likely owing to a read error; the protein displayed comes from the DNA. The J gene is TRDJ2, the V gene TRDV2, with 11 bases lining up with TRDD3. The germline CDR1 and CDR2 sequences are GEAIGNYY and EKD. This CDR3 contains 15 residues. CDR3 residues: CACDTLGDTTAQPFF. For the CDR3, the DNA is TGTGCCTGTGACACCTTGGGGGATACGACAGCACAACCCTTCTTT.

The sample holds a few counts of this clone. TCRdb assigns this DNA the protein of a much larger clone, which departs from its translation at residue 17; this likely reflects a read error, and the protein shown comes from translating the DNA. The chain links TRDV3 to TRDJ1, with 13 bases aligning to TRDD3. This CDR3 contains 19 residues. Germline loops: CDR1 TVYSNPD, CDR2 GDNSRS (reference sequence). This CDR3 reads CATPRPSLLGDTVPRKPIF. The CDR3 bases are TGTGCCACTCCTCGGCCCTCACTACTGGGGGATACGGTACCGAGGAAACCCATCTTT.

Notes on this clone: One base away lies a much larger clone, so this may be a sequencing read error. Other nucleotide sequences in the sample specify the same CDR3. In DNA, the CDR3 is TGTGCTCTTGGGCCGTCTCGAGGGGGATACATCGGTAAACTCATCTTT. Translated, it gives CALGPSRGGYIGKLIF. V is TRDV1 and J is TRDJ1; 9 positions match TRDD3. The CDR3 loop spans 16 amino acids. From germline, CDR1 is TSWWSYY and CDR2 QGS. Losses at the gene ends were 5 bases for V and 7 bases for J; bases not matched to a gene: 14.

This clone was counted only a few times. This clone may be a read error of a much larger clone one base away. The chain has TRDV2 and TRDJ3, with 9 bases identical to TRDD3. There are 19 residues in the CDR3. With V trimmed by 3 bases and J by 0 bases, 8 bases remained unmatched. Germline CDR1 reads GEAIGNYY; CDR2 reads EKD. CDR3 nucleotides: TGTGCCTGTGACTGGGGGATAAGTAACATCTCCTGGGACACCCGACAGATGTTTTTC. It encodes CACDWGISNISWDTRQMFF.

By proportion, this clone is large. This specimen includes other DNA sequences encoding the same CDR3. The chain uses TRDV2 and TRDJ3; D call uncertain. The CDR3 runs to 16 residues. The V end lost 2 bases, the J end lost 0 bases, and 7 bases lay between the germline ends. Looked up from germline, CDR1 is GEAIGNYY and CDR2 is EKD. CDR3 residues: CACDRLSSWDTRQMFF. CDR3 nucleotides: TGTGCCTGTGACAGGTTGAGCTCCTGGGACACCCGACAGATGTTTTTC.

This clone turned up a few times. Possible read error: a much larger clone is one base away. The sample has other DNA sequences that encode this CDR3 too. The chain has TRDV2 and TRDJ3; TRDD3 is a possible D gene (6 bases). Trimming took 0 bases from V and 2 from J, leaving 16 bases between them. Germline CDR1 reads GEAIGNYY; CDR2 reads EKD. This CDR3 has 19 residues. As DNA, the CDR3 is TGTGCCTGTGACACCGTTGGGGGGAGGGGAACCTGGGACACCCGACAGATGTTTTTC. This sequence encodes CACDTVGGRGTWDTRQMFF.

There are many counts of this clone. A far larger clone is only one base removed, so a read error is likely. The chain is built from TRDV2 and TRDJ1; TRDD3 matches at 8 bases. CDR3 length: 14 amino acids. CDR1 and CDR2 (germline): GEAIGNYY, EKD. V was clipped by 2 bases and J by 1 base; unmatched bases: 2. Here the CDR3 reads CACDILGATDKLIF. The CDR3 DNA follows: TGTGCCTGTGACATACTGGGGGCCACCGATAAACTCATCTTT.

This clone was found a few times. Only one base separates this from a far larger clonotype, so it likely reflects a read error. The CDR3 region is CACDFRTGGSSSWGTRQMFF. CDR3 coding DNA: TGTGCCTGTGACTTCCGTACTGGGGGATCTAGCTCCTGGGGCACCCGACAGATGTTTTTC. The chain employs TRDV2 and TRDJ3, with 10 bases fitting TRDD3. The CDR3 spans 20 residues. The germline gives CDR1 GEAIGNYY, CDR2 EKD.

The chain recombines TRDV1 with TRDJ1; D unresolved. Germline CDR1 is TSWWSYY and CDR2 is QGS. V dropped 2 bases and J dropped 5 bases, with 3 bases sitting between them. The CDR3 totals 11 residues. The CDR3 DNA follows: TGTGCTCTTGGGGAAGTAGATAAACTCATCTTT. Its protein is CALGEVDKLIF.

Only a few counts were recorded for this clone. This may stem from a read error, because a much larger clone lies one nucleotide away. This rearrangement joins TRDV2 to TRDJ3, with 12 bases fitting TRDD3. CDR3 size: 20 residues. Unmatched junction bases numbered 10, after V lost 4 bases and J lost 1 base. Germline loops: CDR1 GEAIGNYY, CDR2 EKD. The CDR3 loop reads CACDYLLGDTYSWDTRQMFF. The CDR3, as DNA: TGTGCCTGTGATTACTTACTGGGGGATACTTATTCCTGGGACACCCGACAGATGTTTTTC.

Details on this clone: The junction does not match germline at one end; this may be a read error. This chain connects TRDV1 to TRDJ2, with D unclear. Germline V lookup: CDR1 TSWWSYY, CDR2 QGS. This CDR3 comprises 14 residues. The CDR3 DNA is TGTGCTCTTGGGGTCGAGAATTCCGTCAGGCTTCAACACTTC. This encodes CALGVENSVRLQHF.